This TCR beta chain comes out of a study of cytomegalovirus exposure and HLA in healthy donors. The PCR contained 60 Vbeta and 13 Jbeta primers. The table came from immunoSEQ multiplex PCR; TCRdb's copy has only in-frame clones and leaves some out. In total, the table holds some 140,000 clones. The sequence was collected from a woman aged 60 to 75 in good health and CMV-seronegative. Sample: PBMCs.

The CDR3: CASSGSGYEQYF. DNA of the CDR3: TGTGCCAGCAGTGGATCGGGTTACGAGCAGTACTTC. The chain carries TRBV2 and TRBJ2-7; D remains ambiguous. The CDR3 sequence is 12 residues long. Germline CDR1 SNHLY, CDR2 FYNNEI. Trimming cost V 4 bases and J 4 bases, with 8 bases left between them.